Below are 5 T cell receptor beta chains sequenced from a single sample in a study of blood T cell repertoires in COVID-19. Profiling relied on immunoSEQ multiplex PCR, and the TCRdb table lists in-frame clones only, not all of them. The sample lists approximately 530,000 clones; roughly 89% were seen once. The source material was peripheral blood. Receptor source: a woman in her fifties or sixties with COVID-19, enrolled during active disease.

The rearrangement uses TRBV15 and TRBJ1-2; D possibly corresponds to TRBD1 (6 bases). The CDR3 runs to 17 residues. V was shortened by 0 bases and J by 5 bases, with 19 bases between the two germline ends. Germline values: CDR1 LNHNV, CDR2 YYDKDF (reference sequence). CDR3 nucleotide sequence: TGTGCCACCAGCAGAGATAGGGGTGACAGGTTCCCTTATGGCTACACCTTC. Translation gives CATSRDRGDRFPYGYTF.

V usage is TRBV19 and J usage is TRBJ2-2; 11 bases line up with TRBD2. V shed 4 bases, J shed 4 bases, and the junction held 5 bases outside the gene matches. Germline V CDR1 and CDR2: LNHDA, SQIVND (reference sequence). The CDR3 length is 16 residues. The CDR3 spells CASSTSGGTLTGELFF. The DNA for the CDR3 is TGTGCCAGTAGTACTAGCGGGGGGACGCTCACCGGGGAGCTGTTTTTT.

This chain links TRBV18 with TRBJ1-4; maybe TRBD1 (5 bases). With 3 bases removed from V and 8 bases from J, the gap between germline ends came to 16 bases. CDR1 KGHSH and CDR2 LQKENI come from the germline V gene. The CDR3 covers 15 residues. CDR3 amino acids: CASSPPGLQAEKLFF. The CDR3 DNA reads TGTGCCAGCTCACCCCCGGGACTCCAGGCGGAAAAACTGTTTTTT.

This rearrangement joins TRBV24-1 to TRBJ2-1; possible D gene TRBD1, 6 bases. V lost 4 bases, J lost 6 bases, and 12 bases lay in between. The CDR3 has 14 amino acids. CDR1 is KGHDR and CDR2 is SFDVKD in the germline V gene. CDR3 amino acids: CATSDSDSTNEQFF. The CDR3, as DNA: TGTGCCACCAGTGACTCGGACAGTACCAATGAGCAGTTCTTC.

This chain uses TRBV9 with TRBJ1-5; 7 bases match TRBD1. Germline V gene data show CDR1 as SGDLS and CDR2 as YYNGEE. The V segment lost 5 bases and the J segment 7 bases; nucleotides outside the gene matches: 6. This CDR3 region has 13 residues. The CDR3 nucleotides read TGTGCCAGCAGAAAGGGGGCAGGGCAGCCCCAGCATTTT. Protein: CASRKGAGQPQHF.